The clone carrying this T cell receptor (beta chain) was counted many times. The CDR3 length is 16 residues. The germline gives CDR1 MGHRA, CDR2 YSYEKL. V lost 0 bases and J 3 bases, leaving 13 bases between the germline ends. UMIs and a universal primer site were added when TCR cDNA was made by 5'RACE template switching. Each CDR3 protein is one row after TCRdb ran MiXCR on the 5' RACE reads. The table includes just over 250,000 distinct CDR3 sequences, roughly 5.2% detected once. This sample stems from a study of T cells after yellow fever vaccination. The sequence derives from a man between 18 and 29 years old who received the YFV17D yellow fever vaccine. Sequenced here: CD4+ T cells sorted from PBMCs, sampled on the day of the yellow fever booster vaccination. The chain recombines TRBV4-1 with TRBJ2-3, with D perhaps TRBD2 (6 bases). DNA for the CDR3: TGCGCCAGCAGCCAAGATGGCGCGGGGCGGACAGATACGCAGTATTTT. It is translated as CASSQDGAGRTDTQYF.